This T cell receptor (gamma chain) was sequenced for a study of Vδ1+ human thymocytes. Extracted RNA was reverse transcribed into cDNA. Multiplex PCR used pooled V-gene forward primers and a constant-region reverse primer to amplify CDR3s. TCRdb reran clone calling via CATT on the multiplex PCR reads. The sample yields 30,000 to 45,000 gamma-chain clones, 20% to 25% seen once. CDR3 size: 14 residues. The germline V gene encodes CDR1 GITISATS and CDR2 ISYDGTV (reference sequence). Whole-study results and caveats: Highly polyclonal TRG and TRD repertoires with Gaussian CDR3 length distributions appeared in thymus.

This clone appeared a few times. Its antigen remains unidentified. One end of the junction fails to match germline, which may point to a read error. The source of this sequence is a girl less than two years old who had congenital heart surgery. The sequenced sample was Vdelta1+ gamma-delta thymocytes from the thymus. Subset: FACS-sorted CD3+ TCRalphabeta- TCRVdelta1+ TCRVdelta2- thymocytes. The V and J genes are TRGV9 and TRGJ1 or TRGJ2. In nucleotides, the CDR3 is TGTGCCTCGTGGGAGGTGCAGAGGTATTATAAGAAACTCTTT. It codes for CASWEVQRYYKKLF.